In its sample, the clone carrying this T cell receptor (beta chain) was seen many times. The antigen is unknown. TCRdb analysed the reads with MiXCR anew, one entry per CDR3 protein. The sample carries 750,000 to 900,000 distinct CDR3 sequences, 25% to 30% recorded once. These data belong to a study of T cell repertoires in cytomegalovirus infection. In the study overall: In the study, CMV epitopes included recently identified HLA-C-restricted and well-studied HLA-B-restricted ones. Evidence of both CMV infection and a matching HLA type came from public TCR beta signatures.

Germline values: CDR1 SGHTA, CDR2 FQGNSA. The germline V and J ends were trimmed by 6 bases and 7 bases, with 16 bases remaining between them. The CDR3 is 15 residues long. The rearrangement links TRBV7-2 to TRBJ1-6; maybe TRBD1 (6 bases). The source was cultured CD8+ T cells from PBMCs, collected from culture after CMV antigen stimulation. The sequence derives from a human donor in good health (CMV status not recorded). Some clones in this sample may be carry-over from other donors' samples. The CDR3 sequence: CASRSTGKSNSPLHF. The CDR3 bases are TGTGCCAGCAGGTCCACAGGGAAGAGCAATTCACCCCTCCACTTT. The variable domain in full, with the rest retrieved from reference TRBV7-2 and TRBJ1-6, is GAGVSQSPSNKVTEKGKDVELRCDPISGHTALYWYRQSLGQGLEFLIYFQGNSAPDKSGLPSDRFSAERTGGSVSTLTIQRTQQEDSAVYLCASRSTGKSNSPLHFGNGTRLTVT.